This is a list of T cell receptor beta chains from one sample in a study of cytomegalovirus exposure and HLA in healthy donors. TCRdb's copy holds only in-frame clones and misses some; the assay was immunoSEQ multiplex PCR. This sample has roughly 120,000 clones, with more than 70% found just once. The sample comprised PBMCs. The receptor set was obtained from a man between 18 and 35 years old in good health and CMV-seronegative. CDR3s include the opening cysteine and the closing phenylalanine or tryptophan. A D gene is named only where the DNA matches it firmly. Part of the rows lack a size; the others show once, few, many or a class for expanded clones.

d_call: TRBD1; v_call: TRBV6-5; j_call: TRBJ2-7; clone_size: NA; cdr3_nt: TGTGCCAGCAGCCCAGGGACAGAGAGAGGGTACGAGCAGTACTTC; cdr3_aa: CASSPGTERGYEQYF
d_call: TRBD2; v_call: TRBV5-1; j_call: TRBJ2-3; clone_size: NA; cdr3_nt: TGCGCCAGCAGCTTTGATGCGGGAGTAGATACGCAGTATTTT; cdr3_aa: CASSFDAGVDTQYF
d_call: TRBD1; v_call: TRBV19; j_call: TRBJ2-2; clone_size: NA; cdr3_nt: TGTGCCAGTAGTATCGGGCCAGGGGGAAGCACCGGGGAGCTGTTTTTT; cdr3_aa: CASSIGPGGSTGELFF
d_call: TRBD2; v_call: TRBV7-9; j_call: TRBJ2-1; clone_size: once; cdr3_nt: TGTGCCAGCAGCTCCGGACTAGCGGAGGACAATGAGCAGTTCTTC; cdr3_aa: CASSSGLAEDNEQFF
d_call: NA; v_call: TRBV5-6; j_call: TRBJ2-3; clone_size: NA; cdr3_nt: TGTGCCAGCAGCCTAACAGATACGCAGTATTTT; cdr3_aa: CASSLTDTQYF
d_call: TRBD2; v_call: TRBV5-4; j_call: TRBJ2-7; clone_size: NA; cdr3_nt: TGTGCCAGCAGCAACGGACTAGCGGGAACCTACGAGCAGTACTTC; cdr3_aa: CASSNGLAGTYEQYF
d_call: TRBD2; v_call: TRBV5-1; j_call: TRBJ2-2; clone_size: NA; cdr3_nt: TGCGCCAGCAGCTTGAGACTAGCGGACACCGGGGAGCTGTTTTTT; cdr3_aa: CASSLRLADTGELFF
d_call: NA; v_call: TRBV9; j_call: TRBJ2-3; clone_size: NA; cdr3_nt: TGTGCCAGCAGCGCGGTGTTCACTAGGCCCGTCACAGATACGCAGTATTTT; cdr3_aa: CASSAVFTRPVTDTQYF
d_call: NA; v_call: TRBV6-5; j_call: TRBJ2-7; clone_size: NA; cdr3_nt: TGTGCCAGCAGTTACGAGGGACTTCCTTACGAGCAGTACTTC; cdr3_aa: CASSYEGLPYEQYF
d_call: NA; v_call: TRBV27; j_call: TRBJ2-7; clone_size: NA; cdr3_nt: TGTGCCAGCAGCCTGGGGCTTTGGCGATCCTACGAGCAGTACTTC; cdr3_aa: CASSLGLWRSYEQYF
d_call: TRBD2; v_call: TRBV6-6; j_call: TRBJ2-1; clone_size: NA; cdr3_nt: TGTGCCAGCAGTTACCGTTCTAGCGGGGGCTACAATGAGCAGTTCTTC; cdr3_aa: CASSYRSSGGYNEQFF
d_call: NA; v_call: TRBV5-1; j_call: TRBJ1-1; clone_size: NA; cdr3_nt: TGCGCCAGCAGCTTGGCTCGGCAGGGGGAAGCTTTCTTT; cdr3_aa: CASSLARQGEAFF
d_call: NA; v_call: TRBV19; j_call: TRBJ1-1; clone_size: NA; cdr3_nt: TGTGCCAGTAGTAGGACCGGGGCTAGAGGGGGTGAAGCTTTCTTT; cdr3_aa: CASSRTGARGGEAFF
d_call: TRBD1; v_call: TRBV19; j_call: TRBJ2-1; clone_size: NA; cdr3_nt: TGTGCCAGTAGTTTGGGACCGGGACAGGGTCGCAATGAGCAGTTCTTC; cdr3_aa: CASSLGPGQGRNEQFF
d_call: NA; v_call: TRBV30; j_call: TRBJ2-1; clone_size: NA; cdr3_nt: TGTGCCTGGAGTGTGGGGGGCTCCTACAATGAGCAGTTCTTC; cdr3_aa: CAWSVGGSYNEQFF
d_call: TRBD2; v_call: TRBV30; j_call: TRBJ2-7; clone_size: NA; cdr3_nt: TGTGCCTGGAACGTAGCGGGATCGCAGTACTTC; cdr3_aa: CAWNVAGSQYF
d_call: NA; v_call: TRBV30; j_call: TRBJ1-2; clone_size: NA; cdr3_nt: TGTGCCAAGGCGGTGAGAATCCCTAACTATGGCTACACCTTC; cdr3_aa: CAKAVRIPNYGYTF
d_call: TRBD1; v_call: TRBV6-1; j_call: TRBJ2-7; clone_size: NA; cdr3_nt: TGTGCCAGCAGTGAAGCTTTCCGGGACAGGGGGCACGAGCAGTACTTC; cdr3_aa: CASSEAFRDRGHEQYF
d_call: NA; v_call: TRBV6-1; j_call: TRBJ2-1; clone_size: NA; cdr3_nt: TGTGCCAGCAGTGAAGCCCTAACGAGCTCCTACAATGAGCAGTTCTTC; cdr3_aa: CASSEALTSSYNEQFF
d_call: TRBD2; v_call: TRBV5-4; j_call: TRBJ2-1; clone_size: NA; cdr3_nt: TGTGCCAGCAGCTCACTGGGGCGGGAGAGAGACGAGCAGTTCTTC; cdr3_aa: CASSSLGRERDEQFF
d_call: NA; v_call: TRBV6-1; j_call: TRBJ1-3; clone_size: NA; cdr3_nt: TGTGCCAGCAGTGAAAAGGACACTCGATCGTCTGGAAACACCATATATTTT; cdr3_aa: CASSEKDTRSSGNTIYF
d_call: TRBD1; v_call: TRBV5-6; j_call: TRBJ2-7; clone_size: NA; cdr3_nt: TGTGCCAGCAGCTCAAGCAACGGACAGGGGTCTAACTCCTACGAGCAGTACTTC; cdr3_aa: CASSSSNGQGSNSYEQYF
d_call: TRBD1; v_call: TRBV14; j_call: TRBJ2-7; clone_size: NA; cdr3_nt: TGTGCCAGCAGCACCCGGGACAGACGACCGAACTACGAGCAGTACTTC; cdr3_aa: CASSTRDRRPNYEQYF
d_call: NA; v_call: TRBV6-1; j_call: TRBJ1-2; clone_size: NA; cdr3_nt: TGTGCCAGCAGTACCGAGTGGGGCTACACCTTC; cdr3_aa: CASSTEWGYTF
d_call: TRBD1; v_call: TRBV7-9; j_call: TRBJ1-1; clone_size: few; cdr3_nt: TGTGCCAGCAGCTCCACCGAGACAGGGACGAACACTGAAGCTTTCTTT; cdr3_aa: CASSSTETGTNTEAFF
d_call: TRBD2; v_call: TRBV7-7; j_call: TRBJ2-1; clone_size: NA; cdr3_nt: TGTGCTAGCAGCTTAGCGGGGGGGGGTGAGCAGTTCTTC; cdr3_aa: CASSLAGGGEQFF
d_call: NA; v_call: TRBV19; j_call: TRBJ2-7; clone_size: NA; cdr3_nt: TGTGCCAGTAGTATAGCCCTGGACAGTTACGAGCAGTACTTC; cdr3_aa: CASSIALDSYEQYF
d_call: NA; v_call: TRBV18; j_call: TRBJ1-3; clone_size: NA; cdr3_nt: TGTGCCAGCTCACTGCAGGGCAGGAACACCATATATTTT; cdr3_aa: CASSLQGRNTIYF
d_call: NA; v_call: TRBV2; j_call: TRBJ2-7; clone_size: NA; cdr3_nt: TGTGCCAGCAGTGAAGCTATCTCCGAGCAGTACTTC; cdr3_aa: CASSEAISEQYF
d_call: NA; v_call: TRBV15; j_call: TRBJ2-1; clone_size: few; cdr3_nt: TGTGCCACCCACCAGGGACAAGATTACAATGAGCAGTTCTTC; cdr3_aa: CATHQGQDYNEQFF
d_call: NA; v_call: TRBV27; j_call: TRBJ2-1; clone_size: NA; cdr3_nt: TGTGCCAGCAGTTTGGGCGGGCGAGAATACAATGAGCAGTTCTTC; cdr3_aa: CASSLGGREYNEQFF
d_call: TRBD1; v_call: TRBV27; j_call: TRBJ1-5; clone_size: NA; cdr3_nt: TGTGCCAGCAGAGGACAGGGGGGGAGCAATCAGCCCCAGCATTTT; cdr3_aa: CASRGQGGSNQPQHF
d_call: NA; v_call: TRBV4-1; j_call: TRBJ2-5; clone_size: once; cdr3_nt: TGCGCCAGCAGCCAAGACAGAAGGTCAAGCGGGTTCGGGGAGACCCAGTACTTC; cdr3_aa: CASSQDRRSSGFGETQYF
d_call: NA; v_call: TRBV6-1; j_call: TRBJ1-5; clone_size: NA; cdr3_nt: TGTGCTAGCAAGGGGGATCTCAATCAGCCCCAGCATTTT; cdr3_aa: CASKGDLNQPQHF
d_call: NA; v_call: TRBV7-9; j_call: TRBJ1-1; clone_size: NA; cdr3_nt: TGTGCCAGCAGCTTAGTTAGGGGCATGGGCACTGAAGCTTTCTTT; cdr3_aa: CASSLVRGMGTEAFF
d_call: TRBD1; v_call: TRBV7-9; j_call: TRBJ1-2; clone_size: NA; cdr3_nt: TGTGCCAGCAGCTTAGGGACAGGGGGCTTTGGCTACACCTTC; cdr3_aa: CASSLGTGGFGYTF
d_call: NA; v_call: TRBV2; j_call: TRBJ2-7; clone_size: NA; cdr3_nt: TGTGCCAGCACTGGGGGCAGGGCCGAGCAGTACTTC; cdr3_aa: CASTGGRAEQYF
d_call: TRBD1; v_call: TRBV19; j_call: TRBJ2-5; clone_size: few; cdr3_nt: TGTGCCAGTAGTAGGCAGGGGGTCGCGGAGACCCAGTACTTC; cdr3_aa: CASSRQGVAETQYF